What follows is one T cell receptor beta chain and its context. As yet, its antigen is unknown. This entry belongs to a study of T cell responses to AZD1222 COVID-19 vaccine. As for the study in general: Analyses pooled second doses at about 4 or about 12 weeks.

The CDR3 sequence is 15 residues long. Germline assignment: CDR1 SGHTA and CDR2 FQGNSA. V trimming: 5 bases; J trimming: 7 bases; junction bases outside the gene matches: 11. Sequenced by immunoSEQ multiplex PCR; TCRdb stores in-frame clones only, minus some. The repertoire holds 120,000 to 150,000 clones, around nine tenths seen once, with 4% to 6% in the top ten. Study results and limitations: Donors were largely white British and mainly female; clonal diversity was possibly underestimated. Spike-wide vaccine-associated CD4 TCRs dominated at 160-218 and 743-854. Reportedly, nearly half of unique spike TCRs recognized epitopes outside B.1.351/B.1.1.7 mutations.

The TCR was taken from an adult in good health. Specimen: peripheral blood, collected on day 0 of AZD1222 vaccination. This chain uses TRBV7-2 with TRBJ2-3, with TRBD2 matching over 8 bases. This CDR3 is CASSLHAGGDNTQYF. In nucleotides, the CDR3 is TGTGCCAGCAGCCTCCACGCGGGAGGCGACAATACGCAGTATTTT.